This TCR beta chain stems from a study of T cell repertoires in cytomegalovirus infection. General study points: The study identified carriers of CMV plus the relevant HLA from cumulative public TCR beta family frequency.

This CDR3 region has 11 residues. Germline lookup yields CDR1 SGHTA and CDR2 FQGNSA. V lost 1 base to trimming and J lost 11 bases, with 8 bases between them. TCRdb used MiXCR to reprocess the reads, holding one entry per CDR3 protein. The sample contains approximately 100,000 distinct CDR3 sequences, more than 20% of which appear only once. This clonotype occurred many times. What it binds is not known. The rearrangement uses TRBV7-2 and TRBJ1-1, with D unclear. The clonotype comes from a human donor in good health (CMV status not recorded). Some clones in this sample may be carry-over from other donors' samples. What was sequenced was CD8+ T cells from PBMCs. The CDR3 loop is CASSLGGWAFF. The CDR3 DNA follows: TGTGCCAGCAGCTTAGGGGGATGGGCTTTCTTT. The variable domain in full, completed from reference TRBV7-2 and TRBJ1-1, reads GAGVSQSPSNKVTEKGKDVELRCDPISGHTALYWYRQSLGQGLEFLIYFQGNSAPDKSGLPSDRFSAERTGGSVSTLTIQRTQQEDSAVYLCASSLGGWAFFGQGTRLTVV.